This entry lists 12 T cell receptor beta chains sequenced from one sample in a study of blood T cells in healthy people across ages. The second PCR ran about 6 to 11 cycles with a sample-barcoded 5' primer and J-beta primers. TCRdb reprocessed the 5' RACE reads with MiXCR, giving one entry per CDR3 protein. In the table there are about a million distinct CDR3 sequences, just over 50% of which are singletons. The sequencing sample was made of blood. The origin of the receptors is a woman in her sixties in good health.

The J gene is TRBJ2-5, the V gene TRBV19; TRBD1 agrees at 7 bases. Germline loops: CDR1 LNHDA, CDR2 SQIVND (reference sequence). CDR3 size: 14 residues. Germline trimming cut 7 bases from V and 4 bases from J; bases unmatched to any gene: 9. In DNA, the CDR3 is TGTGCCAGTACGCCCGACAGGGCAGGAGAGACCCAGTACTTC. Protein: CASTPDRAGETQYF.

The genes are TRBV24-1 and TRBJ2-3; 7 positions agree with TRBD1. The V gene's germline CDR1 is KGHDR and CDR2 SFDVKD. The CDR3 totals 15 residues. The junction had 8 bases not matched to a gene; V was cut back by 6 bases and J by 3 bases. The CDR3 DNA reads as TGTGCCACCAGTACCCCGGGACAGATTACAGATACGCAGTATTTT. Its translation: CATSTPGQITDTQYF.

The chain combines TRBV7-2 with TRBJ2-2; 7 nucleotides match TRBD1. Germline V lookup: CDR1 SGHTA, CDR2 FQGNSA. V lost 5 bases and J lost 1; bases outside the gene matches: 10. The length of the CDR3 is 17 residues. CDR3 protein: CASSPRLTGENTGELFF. In DNA, the CDR3 is TGTGCCAGCAGCCCCCGCCTAACAGGGGAGAACACCGGGGAGCTGTTTTTT.

This clonotype was seen at least ten times. The germline gene is not matched at one end of the junction; a read error may be the cause. The V and J genes are TRBV2 and TRBJ2-3; the match to TRBD2 covers 12 bases. This CDR3 contains 15 residues. Per germline, CDR1 SNHLY and CDR2 FYNNEI. CDR3 sequence reads: CASRGTSGSTDTQYF. The DNA for the CDR3 is TGCGCCAGCCGCGGGACTAGCGGGAGCACAGATACGCAGTATTTT.

As for this clonotype: One base away lies a much larger clone, so this may be a sequencing read error. The rearrangement links TRBV5-1 to TRBJ1-2; 10 bases are a match to TRBD1. The CDR3 consists of 15 residues. Germline assignment: CDR1 SGHRS and CDR2 YFSETQ. The junction had 6 bases not matched to a gene; V was cut back by 6 bases and J by 1 base. The CDR3 region is CASNPGQGINYGYTF. The CDR3 nucleotides read TGCGCCAGCAACCCGGGACAGGGGATTAACTATGGCTACACCTTC.

The J gene is TRBJ2-3, the V gene TRBV3-1; the match to TRBD1 covers 9 bases. V lost 1 base, J lost 9 bases, and 8 bases stayed unmatched. This CDR3 spans 15 amino acids. The V gene's germline CDR1 is LGHDT and CDR2 YNNKEL (reference sequence). CDR3 protein: CASSQAPRTGETQYF. Here the CDR3 DNA reads TGTGCCAGCAGCCAAGCACCCAGGACAGGGGAAACGCAGTATTTT.

The sample holds a few counts of this clonotype. This chain joins TRBV12-3 or TRBV12-4 and TRBJ2-1; 8 bases align to TRBD2. This CDR3 region has 14 residues. V shed 6 bases and J 5 bases; nucleotides not matched to a gene: 6. DNA of the CDR3: TGTGCCAGCAGCCCCGTTAGCGGGGACAATGAGCAGTTCTTC. Its translation: CASSPVSGDNEQFF.

The gene calls are TRBV11-2 and TRBJ1-4, with no clear D. V was cut by 1 base and J by 7 bases, with 10 bases left in between. Germline CDR1 SGHAT, CDR2 FQNNGV. This CDR3 contains 14 residues. The CDR3 region is CASSLGRKSEKLFF. The CDR3 nucleotides are TGTGCCAGCAGCTTAGGCAGGAAGAGTGAAAAACTGTTTTTT.

The chain recombines TRBV7-2 with TRBJ2-7, with D perhaps matching TRBD2 (6 bases). Germline V gives CDR1 SGHTA, CDR2 FQGNSA. V lost 1 base, J lost 2 bases, and 15 bases lay in between. The CDR3 sequence is 16 residues long. The CDR3 DNA reads as TGTGCCAGCAGCTTAGTGGCGGCCGGGGAGGCCTACGAGCAGTACTTC. Its translation: CASSLVAAGEAYEQYF.

CDR3 DNA: TGTGCCAGCAGCCTGCTGCCAGCGGGAGGGGGGGGCACAGATACGCAGTATTTT. Translating gives CASSLLPAGGGGTDTQYF. The chain links TRBV5-5 to TRBJ2-3, with TRBD2 identical over 10 bases. This CDR3 is built from 18 residues. Germline V gives CDR1 SGHKS, CDR2 YYEKEE (reference sequence). V gave up 4 bases and J gave up 1 base; unmatched junction bases: 12. Supplemented by reference TRBV5-5 and TRBJ2-3, the full variable domain reads DAGVTQSPTHLIKTRGQQVTLRCSPISGHKSVSWYQQVLGQGPQFIFQYYEKEERGRGNFPDRFSARQFPNYSSELNVNALLLGDSALYLCASSLLPAGGGGTDTQYFGPGTRLTVL.

About this clonotype: The junction shows a germline mismatch at one end, possibly a read error. V usage is TRBV10-3 and J usage is TRBJ2-3, with no clear D. The CDR3 contains 13 residues. Germline V gene sequence: CDR1 ENHRY, CDR2 SYGVKD. The CDR3 bases are TGTGCCTTCCAAAAGGCCAGCACAGATACACAGTATTTT. Translating gives CAFQKASTDTQYF.

V usage is TRBV7-3 and J usage is TRBJ2-4; a weak D match, TRBD1 (5 bases). Germline CDR1 reads SGHTA; CDR2 reads FQGTGA. The CDR3 sequence is 16 residues long. Trimming took 5 bases from V and 0 from J, leaving 14 bases between them. Here the CDR3 reads CASSLWTPEAKNIQYF. CDR3 DNA: TGTGCCAGCAGCCTCTGGACACCCGAAGCCAAAAACATTCAGTACTTC.